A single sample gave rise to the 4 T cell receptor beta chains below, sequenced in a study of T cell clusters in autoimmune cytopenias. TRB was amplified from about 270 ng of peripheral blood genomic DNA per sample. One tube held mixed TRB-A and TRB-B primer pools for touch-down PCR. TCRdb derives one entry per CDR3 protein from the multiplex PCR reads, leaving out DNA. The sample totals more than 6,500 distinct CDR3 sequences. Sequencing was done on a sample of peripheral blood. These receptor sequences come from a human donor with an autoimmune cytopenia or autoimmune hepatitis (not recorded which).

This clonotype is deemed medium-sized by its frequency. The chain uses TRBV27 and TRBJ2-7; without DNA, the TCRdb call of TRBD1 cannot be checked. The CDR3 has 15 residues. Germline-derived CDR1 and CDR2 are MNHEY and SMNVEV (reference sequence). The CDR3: CASSPWDRWTDEQYF.

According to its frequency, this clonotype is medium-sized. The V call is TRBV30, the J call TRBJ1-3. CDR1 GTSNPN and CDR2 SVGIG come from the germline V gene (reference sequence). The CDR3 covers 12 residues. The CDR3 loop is CAWMNEGNTIYF.

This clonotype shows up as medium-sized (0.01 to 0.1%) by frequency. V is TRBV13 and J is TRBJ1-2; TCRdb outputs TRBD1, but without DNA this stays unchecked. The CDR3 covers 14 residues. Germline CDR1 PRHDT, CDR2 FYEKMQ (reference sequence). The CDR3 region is CASSLGGGLDGYTF.

The CDR3 here is CASSLDSSTDTQYF. The J gene is TRBJ2-3, the V gene TRBV5-1; TCRdb returns TRBD1, unconfirmable since there is no DNA. The CDR3 runs 14 residues. Germline CDR1 SGHRS, CDR2 YFSETQ.